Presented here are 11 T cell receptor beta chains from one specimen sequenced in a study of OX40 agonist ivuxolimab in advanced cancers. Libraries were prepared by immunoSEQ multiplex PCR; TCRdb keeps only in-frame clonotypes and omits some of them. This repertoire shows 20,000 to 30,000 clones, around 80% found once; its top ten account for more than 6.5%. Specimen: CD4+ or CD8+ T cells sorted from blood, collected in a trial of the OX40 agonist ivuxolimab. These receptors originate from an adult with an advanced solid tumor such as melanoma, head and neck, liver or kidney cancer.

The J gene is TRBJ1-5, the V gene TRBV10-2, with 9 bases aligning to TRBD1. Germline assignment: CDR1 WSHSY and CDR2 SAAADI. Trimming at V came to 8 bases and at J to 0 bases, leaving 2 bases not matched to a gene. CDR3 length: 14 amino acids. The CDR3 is CASGTGFSNQPQHF. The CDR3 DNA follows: TGCGCCAGCGGGACAGGGTTTAGCAATCAGCCCCAGCATTTT.

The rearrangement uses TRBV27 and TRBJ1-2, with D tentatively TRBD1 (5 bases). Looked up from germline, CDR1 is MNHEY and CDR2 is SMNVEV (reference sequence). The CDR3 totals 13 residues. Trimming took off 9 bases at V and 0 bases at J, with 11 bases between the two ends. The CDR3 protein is CASLGGSNYGYTF. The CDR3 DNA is TGTGCCAGTCTCGGGGGGTCTAACTATGGCTACACCTTC.

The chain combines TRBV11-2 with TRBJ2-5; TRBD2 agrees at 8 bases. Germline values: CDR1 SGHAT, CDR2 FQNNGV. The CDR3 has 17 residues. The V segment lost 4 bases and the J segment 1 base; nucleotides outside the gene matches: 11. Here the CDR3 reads CASSWWPGGGTQETQYF. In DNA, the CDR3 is TGTGCCAGCAGCTGGTGGCCCGGGGGGGGAACCCAAGAGACCCAGTACTTC.

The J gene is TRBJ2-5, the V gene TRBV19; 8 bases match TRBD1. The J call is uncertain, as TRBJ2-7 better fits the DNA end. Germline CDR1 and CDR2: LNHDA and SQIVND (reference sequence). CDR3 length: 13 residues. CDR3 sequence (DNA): TGTGCCAGCCGACAGGGGAGCTCCTACGAGCAGTACTTC. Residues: CASRQGSSYEQYF.

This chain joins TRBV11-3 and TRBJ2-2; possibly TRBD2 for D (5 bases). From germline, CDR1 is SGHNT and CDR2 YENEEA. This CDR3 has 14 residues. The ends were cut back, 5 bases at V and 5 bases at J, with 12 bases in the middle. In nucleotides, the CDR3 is TGTGCCAGCAGCCCGACCGGGATGACCGGGGAGCTGTTTTTT. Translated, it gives CASSPTGMTGELFF.

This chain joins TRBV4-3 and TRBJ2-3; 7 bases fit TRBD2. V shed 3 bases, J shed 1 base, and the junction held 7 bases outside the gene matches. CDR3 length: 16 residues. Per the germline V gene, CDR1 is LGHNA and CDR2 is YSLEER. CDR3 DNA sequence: TGCGCCAGCAGCCAGGGTAGCGGGTTCGGCACAGATACGCAGTATTTT. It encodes CASSQGSGFGTDTQYF.

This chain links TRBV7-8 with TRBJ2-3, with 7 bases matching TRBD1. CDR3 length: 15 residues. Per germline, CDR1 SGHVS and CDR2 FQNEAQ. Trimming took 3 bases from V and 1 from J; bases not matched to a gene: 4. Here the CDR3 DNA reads TGTGCCAGCAGCTTCGGGACAGACGGCACAGATACGCAGTATTTT. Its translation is CASSFGTDGTDTQYF.

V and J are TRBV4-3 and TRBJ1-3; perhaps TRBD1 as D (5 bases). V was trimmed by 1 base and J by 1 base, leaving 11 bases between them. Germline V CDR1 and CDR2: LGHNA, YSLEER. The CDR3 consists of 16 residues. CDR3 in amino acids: CASSQVGARSGNTIYF. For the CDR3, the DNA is TGCGCCAGCAGCCAAGTCGGGGCACGGTCTGGAAACACCATATATTTT.

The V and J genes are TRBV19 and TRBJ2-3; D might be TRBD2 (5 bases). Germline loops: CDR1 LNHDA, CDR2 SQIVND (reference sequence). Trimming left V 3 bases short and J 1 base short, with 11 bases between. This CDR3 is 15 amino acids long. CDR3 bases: TGTGCCAGTAGTATTGGTATTAGCGGCACAGATACGCAGTATTTT. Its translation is CASSIGISGTDTQYF.

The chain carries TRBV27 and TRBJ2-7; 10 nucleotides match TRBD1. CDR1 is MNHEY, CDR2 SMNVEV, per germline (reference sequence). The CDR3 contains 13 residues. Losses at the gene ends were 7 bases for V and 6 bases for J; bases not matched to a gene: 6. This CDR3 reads CASKDRGISEQYF. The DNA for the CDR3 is TGTGCCAGCAAGGACAGGGGGATAAGCGAGCAGTACTTC.

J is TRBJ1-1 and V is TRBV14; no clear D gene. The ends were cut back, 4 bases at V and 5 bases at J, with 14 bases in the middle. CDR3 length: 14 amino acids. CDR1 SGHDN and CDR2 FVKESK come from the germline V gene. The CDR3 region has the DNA TGTGCCAGCAGCCCCCACGGAGGTTCGACTGAAGCTTTCTTT. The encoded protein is CASSPHGGSTEAFF.